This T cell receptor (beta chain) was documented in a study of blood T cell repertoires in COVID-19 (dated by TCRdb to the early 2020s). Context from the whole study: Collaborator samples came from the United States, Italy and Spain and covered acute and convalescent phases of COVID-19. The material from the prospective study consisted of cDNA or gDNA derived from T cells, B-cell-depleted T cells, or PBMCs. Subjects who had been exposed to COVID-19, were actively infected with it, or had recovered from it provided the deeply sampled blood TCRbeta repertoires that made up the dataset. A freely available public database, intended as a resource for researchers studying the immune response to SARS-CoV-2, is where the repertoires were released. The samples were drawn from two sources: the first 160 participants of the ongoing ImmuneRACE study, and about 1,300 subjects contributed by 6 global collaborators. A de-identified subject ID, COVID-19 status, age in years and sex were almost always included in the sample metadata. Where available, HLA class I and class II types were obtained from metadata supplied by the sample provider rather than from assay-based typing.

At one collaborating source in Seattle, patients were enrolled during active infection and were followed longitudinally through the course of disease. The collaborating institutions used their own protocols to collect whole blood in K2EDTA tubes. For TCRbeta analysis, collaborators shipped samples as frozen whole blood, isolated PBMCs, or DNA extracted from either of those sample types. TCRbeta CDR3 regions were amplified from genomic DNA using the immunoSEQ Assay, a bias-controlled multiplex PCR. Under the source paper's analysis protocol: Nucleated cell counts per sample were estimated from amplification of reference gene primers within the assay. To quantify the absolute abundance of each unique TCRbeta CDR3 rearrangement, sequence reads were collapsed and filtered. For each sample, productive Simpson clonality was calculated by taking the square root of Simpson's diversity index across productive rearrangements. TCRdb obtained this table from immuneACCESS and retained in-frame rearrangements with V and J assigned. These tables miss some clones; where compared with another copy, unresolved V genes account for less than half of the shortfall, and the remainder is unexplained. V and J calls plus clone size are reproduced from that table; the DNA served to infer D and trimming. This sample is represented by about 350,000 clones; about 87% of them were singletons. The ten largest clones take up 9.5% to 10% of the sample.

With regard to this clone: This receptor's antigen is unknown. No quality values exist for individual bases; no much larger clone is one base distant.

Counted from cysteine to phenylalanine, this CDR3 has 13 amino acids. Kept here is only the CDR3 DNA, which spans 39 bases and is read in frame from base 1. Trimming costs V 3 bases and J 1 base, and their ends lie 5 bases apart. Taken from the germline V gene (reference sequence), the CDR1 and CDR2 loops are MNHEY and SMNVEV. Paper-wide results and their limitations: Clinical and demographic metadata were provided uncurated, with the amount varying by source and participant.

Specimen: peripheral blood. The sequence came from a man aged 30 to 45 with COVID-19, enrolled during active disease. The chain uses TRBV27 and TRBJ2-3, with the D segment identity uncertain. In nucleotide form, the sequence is TGTGCCAGCAGTTTCTTCCGCACAGATACGCAGTATTTT. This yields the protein CASSFFRTDTQYF.